The 30 T cell receptor beta chains listed next were all sequenced from one sample in a study of T cell responses to AZD1222 COVID-19 vaccine. Sequencing was performed with immunoSEQ multiplex PCR; in TCRdb, only in-frame clones are kept and a portion is missing. The data hold 150,000 to 200,000 clones, with roughly 94% observed a single time. Sequenced material: peripheral blood, taken 28 days after the second AZD1222 dose. The receptors shown here come from an adult who received the AZD1222 COVID-19 vaccine.

This rearrangement joins TRBV9 to TRBJ1-2; 7 positions match TRBD1. CDR1 is SGDLS, CDR2 YYNGEE, per germline. The junction had 6 bases not matched to a gene; V was cut back by 6 bases and J by 1 base. This CDR3 has 14 amino acids. The CDR3 nucleotides read TGTGCCAGCACGGGACAGATGATTAACTATGGCTACACCTTC. Amino acids: CASTGQMINYGYTF.

The chain employs TRBV6-1 and TRBJ1-5, with 7 bases identical to TRBD1. V lost 1 base, J lost 4 bases, and 4 bases stayed unmatched. Germline CDR1 MNHNS, CDR2 SASEGT. The CDR3 sequence is 15 residues long. Written as DNA, the CDR3 is TGTGCCAGCAGTGAAGGGGGACAGCTAAATCAGCCCCAGCATTTT. Its protein product is CASSEGGQLNQPQHF.

The J gene is TRBJ1-4, the V gene TRBV6-2 or TRBV6-3; the D is unclear. The CDR3 runs to 19 residues. Per germline, CDR1 MNHEY and CDR2 SVGEGT. The germline V and J ends were trimmed by 3 bases and 0 bases, with 20 bases remaining between them. Written as DNA, the CDR3 is TGTGCCAGCAGTTATATAGCAGATTTTCTCTCTCCAACTAATGAAAAACTGTTTTTT. Amino acid sequence: CASSYIADFLSPTNEKLFF.

The chain carries TRBV19 and TRBJ1-2, with a tentative D call TRBD1 (5 bases). The germline V gene encodes CDR1 LNHDA and CDR2 SQIVND (reference sequence). The germline V and J ends were trimmed by 5 bases and 0 bases, with 10 bases remaining between them. The CDR3 runs to 14 residues. CDR3 residues: CASSPGHPNYGYTF. The CDR3 region has the DNA TGTGCCAGTAGTCCAGGGCATCCTAACTATGGCTACACCTTC.

The CDR3 DNA follows: TGTGCCAGCAGCCGACGGGTCGATGAGCAGTTCTTC. Its protein is CASSRRVDEQFF. The chain recombines TRBV6-5 with TRBJ2-1; D uncertain. Germline CDR1 and CDR2: MNHEY and SVGAGI. The CDR3 has 12 amino acids. V shed 6 bases and J shed 8 bases, with 11 bases lying between them.

The CDR3 bases are TGCGCCAGCAGCCAAAGTAGGGACAGGGGCGTCTATTCACCCCTCCACTTT. This sequence encodes CASSQSRDRGVYSPLHF. The chain carries TRBV4-3 and TRBJ1-6, with 10 positions matching TRBD1. The CDR3 is 17 amino acids. The ends lost 2 bases at V and 8 bases at J; junction bases unmatched: 9. Germline V gene sequence: CDR1 LGHNA, CDR2 YSLEER.

The V and J genes are TRBV19 and TRBJ2-6; D possibly corresponds to TRBD2 (7 bases). Trimming left V 2 bases short and J 0 bases short, with 11 bases between. The germline V gene has CDR1 LNHDA and CDR2 SQIVND (reference sequence). CDR3 length: 17 amino acids. CDR3 nucleotides: TGTGCCAGTAGTATATCGGGGGGCGGCTCTGGGGCCAACGTCCTGACTTTC. Protein product: CASSISGGGSGANVLTF.

V and J are TRBV19 and TRBJ2-2; 10 bases line up with TRBD2. The V and J ends lost 5 bases and 5 bases, in that order; junction bases with no gene match: 8. The length of the CDR3 is 16 residues. The V gene's germline CDR1 is LNHDA and CDR2 SQIVND (reference sequence). The CDR3 loop reads CASSPRGAGGTGELFF. The CDR3 DNA reads as TGTGCCAGTAGTCCTCGGGGAGCGGGAGGGACCGGGGAGCTGTTTTTT. Variable domain in full (rest from reference TRBV19 and TRBJ2-2): DGGITQSPKYLFRKEGQNVTLSCEQNLNHDAMYWYRQDPGQGLRLIYYSQIVNDFQKGDIAEGYSVSREKKESFPLTVTSAQKNPTAFYLCASSPRGAGGTGELFFGEGSRLTVL.

V and J are TRBV5-5 and TRBJ2-2; unclear D gene. The V and J ends lost 3 bases and 0 bases respectively, with 6 bases between them. Germline V gene data show CDR1 as SGHKS and CDR2 as YYEKEE (reference sequence). The length of the CDR3 is 14 residues. CDR3 protein: CASSSGPNTGELFF. The CDR3 nucleotides read TGTGCCAGCAGCTCTGGACCGAACACCGGGGAGCTGTTTTTT.

This clone occurred once. The rearrangement links TRBV15 to TRBJ1-2; D is perhaps TRBD1 (5 bases). Germline values: CDR1 LNHNV, CDR2 YYDKDF (reference sequence). CDR3 size: 14 residues. V was shortened by 0 bases and J by 4 bases, with 9 bases between the two germline ends. CDR3 nucleotides: TGTGCCACCAGCAGAGATATAACAGGCTATGGCTACACCTTC. It is translated as CATSRDITGYGYTF.

The V call is TRBV29-1, the J call TRBJ1-5; no clear D gene. Germline V lookup: CDR1 SQVTM, CDR2 ANQGSEA. V lost 1 base to trimming and J lost 6 bases, with 10 bases between them. CDR3 length: 13 amino acids. CDR3 DNA: TGCAGCGTTGAAGTGGAGCGGGCTCAGCCCCAGCATTTT. The encoded protein is CSVEVERAQPQHF.

V gene TRBV7-9 combines with J gene TRBJ2-3; TRBD1 agrees at 12 bases. CDR3 size: 17 residues. V dropped 5 bases and J dropped 5; count of bases not matched to a gene: 11. Germline V lookup: CDR1 SEHNR, CDR2 FQNEAQ (reference sequence). The CDR3 nucleotides read TGTGCCAGCAGCATCCATTCCGGGACAGGGGGCAAAGATACGCAGTATTTT. This encodes CASSIHSGTGGKDTQYF.

The chain combines TRBV6-2 or TRBV6-3 with TRBJ2-6; no clear D gene. The CDR3 covers 15 residues. CDR1 is MNHEY and CDR2 is SVGEGT in the germline V gene. The germline V and J ends were trimmed by 2 bases and 0 bases, with 5 bases remaining between them. DNA of the CDR3: TGTGCCAGCAGTTACCGAGTCTCTGGGGCCAACGTCCTGACTTTC. Translating gives CASSYRVSGANVLTF.

The gene calls are TRBV28 and TRBJ1-3; tentatively, D is TRBD1 (6 bases). V lost 3 bases and J 3 bases, leaving 15 bases between the germline ends. Germline V gene lookup returns CDR1 MDHEN and CDR2 SYDVKM. The CDR3 has 16 residues. CDR3 region: CASSFRTGPVGNTIYF. The CDR3 nucleotides read TGTGCCAGCAGTTTCCGTACAGGGCCGGTTGGAAACACCATATATTTT.

The chain couples TRBV30 to TRBJ1-1, with a possible D match to TRBD1 (5 bases). This CDR3 contains 14 residues. Trimming shortened V by 1 base and J by 0 bases, and 9 bases separated the two germline ends. Germline V CDR1 and CDR2: GTSNPN, SVGIG (reference sequence). CDR3 amino acids: CAWSGRQMNTEAFF. Here the CDR3 DNA reads TGTGCCTGGAGTGGTCGACAGATGAACACTGAAGCTTTCTTT. Looking up the rest from reference TRBV30 and TRBJ1-1 gives the full variable domain: SQTIHQWPATLVQPVGSPLSLECTVEGTSNPNLYWYRQAAGRGLQLLFYSVGIGQISSEVPQNLSASRPQDRQFILSSKKLLLSDSGFYLCAWSGRQMNTEAFFGQGTRLTVV.

A single count supports this clone. The chain links TRBV2 to TRBJ1-1; TRBD1 aligns across 7 bases. The germline V gene encodes CDR1 SNHLY and CDR2 FYNNEI. The length of the CDR3 is 13 residues. V lost 6 bases and J lost 7; bases outside the gene matches: 8. The CDR3 region has the DNA TGTGCCAGCAGGGCCCAGGGGGTTCTTGAAGCTTTCTTT. It specifies CASRAQGVLEAFF.

V is TRBV3-1 (or the pseudogene TRBV3-2) and J is TRBJ1-5, with D possibly matching TRBD1 (6 bases). Between the trimmed V and J ends, which lost 1 base and 5 bases, there was a span of 12 bases. The CDR3 extends over 15 amino acids. The germline CDR1 and CDR2 sequences are LGHDT and YNNKEL (reference sequence). CDR3 sequence (DNA): TGTGCCAGCAGCCAAGGGGCGGGGGGGCATCAGCCCCAGCATTTT. Encoded protein: CASSQGAGGHQPQHF.

The chain uses TRBV28 and TRBJ2-1, with a weak D call TRBD1 (5 bases). CDR1 is MDHEN, CDR2 SYDVKM, per germline. V was clipped by 7 bases and J by 10 bases, with 17 bases between them. This CDR3 has 13 amino acids. The CDR3, as DNA: TGTGCCAGCACCACTACGATTAACAGGGAGCAGTTCTTC. It translates to CASTTTINREQFF.

The V call is TRBV5-1, the J call TRBJ2-7, with 8 bases fitting TRBD1. Losses at the gene ends were 3 bases for V and 6 bases for J; bases not matched to a gene: 11. This CDR3 has 15 residues. Germline CDR1 and CDR2: SGHRS and YFSETQ. CDR3 sequence: CASSSGGRGLGEQYF. Written as DNA, the CDR3 is TGCGCCAGCAGCTCTGGGGGCAGGGGGCTCGGCGAGCAGTACTTC.

The chain recombines TRBV21-1 with TRBJ2-1; TRBD2 is taken as the D call from the table, unchecked against the DNA. TRBV21-1 is recorded as a pseudogene. CDR3 length: 19 amino acids. The CDR3 nucleotides read TGTGCCAGCAGCAAAGGGGGACTAGCGGGAGCCGATTCCTACAATGAGCAGTTCTTC. This encodes CASSKGGLAGADSYNEQFF.

The chain couples TRBV7-3 to TRBJ2-1; D is possibly TRBD1 (6 bases). Germline CDR1 SGHTA, CDR2 FQGTGA. The CDR3 is made up of 14 amino acids. Trimming pared 3 bases from V and 7 bases from J, leaving 13 bases between. This CDR3 reads CASSFGRGLNEQFF. The CDR3 DNA reads TGTGCCAGCAGCTTTGGCAGGGGCCTTAATGAGCAGTTCTTC. The variable domain in full, with the rest retrieved from reference TRBV7-3 and TRBJ2-1, is GAGVSQTPSNKVTEKGKYVELRCDPISGHTALYWYRQSLGQGPEFLIYFQGTGAADDSGLPNDRFFAVRPEGSVSTLKIQRTERGDSAVYLCASSFGRGLNEQFFGPGTRLTVL.

The chain combines TRBV18 with TRBJ1-5, with unresolved D. This CDR3 region has 14 residues. V lost 1 base and J lost 6, with 10 bases in between. Germline V CDR1 and CDR2: KGHSH, LQKENI. The CDR3 reads CASSPQGEGQPQHF. Here the CDR3 DNA reads TGTGCCAGCTCACCACAGGGAGAAGGTCAGCCCCAGCATTTT.

The CDR3 sequence: CASSLVGSGHNEQFF. In DNA, the CDR3 is TGCGCCAGCAGCTTGGTGGGTAGCGGCCACAATGAGCAGTTCTTC. V usage is TRBV5-1 and J usage is TRBJ2-1; D is perhaps TRBD2 (6 bases). The CDR3 loop spans 15 amino acids. The V and J ends lost 0 bases and 5 bases respectively, with 12 bases between them. CDR1 is SGHRS and CDR2 is YFSETQ in the germline V gene.

The chain joins TRBV7-8 to TRBJ1-3; no reliable D call. Between the trimmed V and J ends, which lost 1 base and 3 bases, there was a span of 16 bases. The germline CDR1 and CDR2 sequences are SGHVS and FQNEAQ. CDR3 length: 17 residues. CDR3 residues: CASSLVLSRGVGNTIYF. The CDR3 nucleotides are TGTGCCAGCAGCTTAGTTTTATCCCGAGGCGTTGGAAACACCATATATTTT.

The chain recombines TRBV19 with TRBJ2-2; D is undetermined. The CDR3 loop spans 14 amino acids. Trimming pared 3 bases from V and 2 bases from J, leaving 7 bases between. Germline CDR1 reads LNHDA; CDR2 reads SQIVND (reference sequence). The CDR3 region has the DNA TGTGCCAGTAGTATTGTCGGTAACACCGGGGAGCTGTTTTTT. Translating gives CASSIVGNTGELFF.

The CDR3 bases are TGTGCCAGCTCACCACCCAAGGGTTCAGTCCCCTACGAGCAGTACTTC. Translation: CASSPPKGSVPYEQYF. The chain combines TRBV18 with TRBJ2-7; no clear D gene. V was shortened by 0 bases and J by 2 bases, with 14 bases between the two germline ends. Germline V gives CDR1 KGHSH, CDR2 LQKENI. The length of the CDR3 is 16 residues.

This clone was detected only once. This chain connects TRBV9 to TRBJ2-3, with 16 bases identical to TRBD2. Germline V gene data show CDR1 as SGDLS and CDR2 as YYNGEE. This CDR3 is built from 17 residues. V was clipped by 3 bases and J by 5 bases; unmatched bases: 6. The CDR3 region has the DNA TGTGCCAGCAGCGGGGGGACTAGCGGGAGGGCTGGAGATACGCAGTATTTT. Translation: CASSGGTSGRAGDTQYF. The entire variable domain, with the rest obtained from reference TRBV9 and TRBJ2-3, is as follows: DSGVTQTPKHLITATGQRVTLRCSPRSGDLSVYWYQQSLDQGLQFLIQYYNGEERAKGNILERFSAQQFPDLHSELNLSSLELGDSALYFCASSGGTSGRAGDTQYFGPGTRLTVL.

The chain carries TRBV11-2 and TRBJ2-7, with D possibly being TRBD1 (6 bases). V lost 5 bases and J lost 6, with 11 bases in between. This CDR3 comprises 12 residues. Looked up from germline, CDR1 is SGHAT and CDR2 is FQNNGV. The CDR3 DNA reads TGTGCCAGCAGCCCGACAGGTGGCGAGCAGTACTTC. It encodes CASSPTGGEQYF. The full variable domain, its missing parts supplied by reference TRBV11-2 and TRBJ2-7, is EAGVAQSPRYKIIEKRQSVAFWCNPISGHATLYWYQQILGQGPKLLIQFQNNGVVDDSQLPKDRFSAERLKGVDSTLKIQPAKLEDSAVYLCASSPTGGEQYFGPGTRLTVT.

The chain joins TRBV18 to TRBJ1-1; D perhaps matches TRBD1 (6 bases). CDR3 length equals 15 residues. CDR1 and CDR2 (germline): KGHSH, LQKENI. V dropped 1 base and J dropped 5 bases, with 14 bases sitting between them. CDR3 coding DNA: TGTGCCAGCTCACCACGGGACATCGCCAGTACTGAAGCTTTCTTT. The encoded protein is CASSPRDIASTEAFF.

The chain carries TRBV2 and TRBJ1-1; D not resolved. Germline V lookup: CDR1 SNHLY, CDR2 FYNNEI. CDR3 length equals 16 residues. Trimming pared 2 bases from V and 6 bases from J, leaving 19 bases between. The CDR3 is CASSESLGKSNPEAFF. As DNA, the CDR3 is TGTGCCAGCAGTGAAAGTTTGGGAAAAAGTAACCCTGAAGCTTTCTTT.